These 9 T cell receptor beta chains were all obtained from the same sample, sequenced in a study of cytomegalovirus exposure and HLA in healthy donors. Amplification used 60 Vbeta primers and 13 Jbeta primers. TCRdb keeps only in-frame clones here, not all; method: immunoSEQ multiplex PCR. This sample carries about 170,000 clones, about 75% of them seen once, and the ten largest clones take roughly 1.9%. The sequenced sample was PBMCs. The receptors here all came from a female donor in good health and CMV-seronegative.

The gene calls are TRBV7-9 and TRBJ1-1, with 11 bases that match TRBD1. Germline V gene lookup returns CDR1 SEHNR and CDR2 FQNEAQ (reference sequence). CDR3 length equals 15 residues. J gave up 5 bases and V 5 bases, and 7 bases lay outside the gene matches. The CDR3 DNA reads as TGTGCCAGCAGCGACAGGACAGGGGGCCTTACTGAAGCTTTCTTT. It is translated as CASSDRTGGLTEAFF.

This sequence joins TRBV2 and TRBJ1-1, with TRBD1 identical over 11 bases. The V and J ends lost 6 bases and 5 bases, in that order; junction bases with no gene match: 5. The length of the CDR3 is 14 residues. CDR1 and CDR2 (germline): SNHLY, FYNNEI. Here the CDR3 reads CASRGTGGETEAFF. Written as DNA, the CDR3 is TGTGCCAGCAGGGGGACAGGGGGAGAGACTGAAGCTTTCTTT.

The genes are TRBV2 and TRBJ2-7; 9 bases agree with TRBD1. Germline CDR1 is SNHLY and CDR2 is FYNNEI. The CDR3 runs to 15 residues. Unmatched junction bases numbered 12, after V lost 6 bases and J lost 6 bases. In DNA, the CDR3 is TGTGCCAGCAGGGACTTGCCGGGACAGGGCGCCGAGCAGTACTTC. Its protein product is CASRDLPGQGAEQYF.

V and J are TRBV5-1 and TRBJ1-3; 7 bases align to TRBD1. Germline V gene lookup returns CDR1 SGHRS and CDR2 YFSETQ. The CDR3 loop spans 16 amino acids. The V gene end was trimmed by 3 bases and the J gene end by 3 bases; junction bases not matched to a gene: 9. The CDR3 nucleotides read TGCGCCAGCAGCTGGGACAGCCTCTTGGGTGGAAACACCATATATTTT. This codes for CASSWDSLLGGNTIYF.

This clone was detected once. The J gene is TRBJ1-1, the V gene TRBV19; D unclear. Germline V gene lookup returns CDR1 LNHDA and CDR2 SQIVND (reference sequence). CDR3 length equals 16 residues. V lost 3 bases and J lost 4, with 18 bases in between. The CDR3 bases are TGTGCCAGTAGTATCGGAGCGAGGAGACCGGGCACTGAAGCTTTCTTT. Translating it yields CASSIGARRPGTEAFF.

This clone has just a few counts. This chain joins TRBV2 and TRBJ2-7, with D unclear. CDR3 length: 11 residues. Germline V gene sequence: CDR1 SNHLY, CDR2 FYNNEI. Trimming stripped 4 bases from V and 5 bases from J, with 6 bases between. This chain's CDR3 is CASSVTDEQYF. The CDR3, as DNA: TGTGCCAGCAGTGTCACGGACGAGCAGTACTTC.

CDR3: CASSPVADLNTEAFF. CDR3 sequence (DNA): TGTGCCAGCTCACCAGTAGCAGATTTAAACACTGAAGCTTTCTTT. The chain couples TRBV18 to TRBJ1-1; D remains unclear. V was shortened by 2 bases and J by 2 bases, with 12 bases between the two germline ends. This CDR3 is 15 amino acids long. Per germline, CDR1 KGHSH and CDR2 LQKENI. The whole variable domain, filled in from reference TRBV18 and TRBJ1-1, reads NAGVMQNPRHLVRRRGQEARLRCSPMKGHSHVYWYRQLPEEGLKFMVYLQKENIIDESGMPKERFSAEFPKEGPSILRIQQVVRGDSAAYFCASSPVADLNTEAFFGQGTRLTVV.

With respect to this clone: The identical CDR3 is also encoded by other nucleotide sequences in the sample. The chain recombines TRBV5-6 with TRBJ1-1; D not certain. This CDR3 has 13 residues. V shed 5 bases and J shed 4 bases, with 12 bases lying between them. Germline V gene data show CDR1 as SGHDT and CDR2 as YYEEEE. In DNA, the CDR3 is TGTGCCAGCAGTCAGTCCAGGTTCACTGAAGCTTTCTTT. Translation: CASSQSRFTEAFF.

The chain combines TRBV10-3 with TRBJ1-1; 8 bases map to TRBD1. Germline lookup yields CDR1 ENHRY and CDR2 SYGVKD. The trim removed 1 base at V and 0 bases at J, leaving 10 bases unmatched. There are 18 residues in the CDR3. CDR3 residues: CAISEFPTGTGMNTEAFF. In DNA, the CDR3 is TGTGCCATCAGTGAGTTCCCAACCGGGACAGGTATGAACACTGAAGCTTTCTTT.